The 5 T cell receptor beta chains presented below share a single source sample, sequenced in a study of cytomegalovirus exposure and HLA in healthy donors. Measured with immunoSEQ multiplex PCR; TCRdb has only the in-frame clones, and not every one. The table records 55,000 to 75,000 clones, 85% to 95% of them present only once. The sequenced material came from PBMCs. The source is a man aged 18 to 30 in good health and CMV-seropositive.

This sequence joins TRBV15 and TRBJ1-5; D might be TRBD1 (5 bases). V was pared by 2 bases and J by 6 bases, with 11 bases between. The CDR3 spans 14 residues. Germline lookup yields CDR1 LNHNV and CDR2 YYDKDF (reference sequence). The CDR3 loop reads CATSRKTELQPQHF. CDR3 sequence (DNA): TGTGCCACCAGCAGAAAGACAGAACTTCAGCCCCAGCATTTT.

V and J are TRBV28 and TRBJ2-5, with D tentatively TRBD2 (6 bases). CDR3 length equals 10 residues. Germline loops: CDR1 MDHEN, CDR2 SYDVKM. With 8 bases removed from V and 5 bases from J, the gap between germline ends came to 6 bases. In DNA form, the CDR3 reads TGTGCCAGCGCGGGGGAGACCCAGTACTTC. This gives the protein CASAGETQYF.

V usage is TRBV6-6 and J usage is TRBJ2-7, with D tentatively TRBD1 (6 bases). Trimming took 2 bases from V and 5 from J, leaving 16 bases between them. CDR3 length equals 15 residues. The germline gives CDR1 MNHNY, CDR2 SVGAGI (reference sequence). DNA for the CDR3: TGTGCCAGCAGTTACACGGAAAGTCACAGGGACGAGCAGTACTTC. Translating gives CASSYTESHRDEQYF.

This chain links TRBV15 with TRBJ2-3, with D possibly being TRBD1 (5 bases). Germline values: CDR1 LNHNV, CDR2 YYDKDF (reference sequence). Trimming cost V 2 bases and J 2 bases, with 14 bases left between them. CDR3 length equals 16 residues. The CDR3 coding sequence is TGTGCCACCAGCAGACCCACAGGTCTCCCCACAGATACGCAGTATTTT. Translating it yields CATSRPTGLPTDTQYF.

This rearrangement joins TRBV5-6 to TRBJ1-4; a weak D match, TRBD1 (6 bases). The V gene lost 1 base and the J gene lost 0 bases, with 7 bases spanning the gap. Germline CDR1 reads SGHDT; CDR2 reads YYEEEE. This CDR3 spans 15 amino acids. CDR3 region: CASSLRTATNEKLFF. CDR3 nucleotides: TGTGCCAGCAGCTTGCGGACAGCAACTAATGAAAAACTGTTTTTT.